This TCR beta chain is from a study of blood T cell repertoires in COVID-19. The CDR3 consists of 16 residues. Trimming took 3 bases from V and 8 from J; bases not matched to a gene: 12. Germline V gene sequence: CDR1 KGHDR, CDR2 SFDVKD. Per the original data handling: Estimation of nucleated cell counts was performed using reference gene primer amplification. Clones were read by immunoSEQ multiplex PCR, and TCRdb kept only the in-frame ones, dropping some. From that table come the V and J calls and clone size; the DNA was used to work out D and trimming. The sample consists of 150,000 to 200,000 clones, 82% of them appearing once.

The source is a woman aged 55-69 years with COVID-19, enrolled during active disease. Sequenced: peripheral blood. The rearrangement joins TRBV24-1 to TRBJ2-1, with 7 nucleotides matching TRBD1. The DNA for the CDR3 is TGTGCCACCAGTGATGGGACAGTACCTAGGTTCGATGAGCAGTTCTTC. Protein product: CATSDGTVPRFDEQFF.